Listed here is a single TCR beta chain. Its specificity is unknown. This entry comes from a study of OX40 agonist ivuxolimab in advanced cancers. On the study more broadly: It was ivuxolimab, an agonistic anti-OX40 (CD134) antibody, that patients were treated with. Partial responses were achieved by three patients, one with hepatocellular carcinoma and two with cutaneous melanoma. Study-wide points: On average, a greater number of expanded clones characterised CD8+ T cells relative to CD4+. Expanded peripheral T cells had an undetermined antigen specificity.

This CDR3 spans 14 amino acids. V shed 1 base and J shed 0 bases, with 5 bases lying between them. From germline, CDR1 is SGHRS and CDR2 YFSETQ. Assay used: immunoSEQ multiplex PCR; TCRdb lists only in-frame clones, some missing. This sample has over 80,000 clones; 70% to 90% occur once, and the top ten carry 5.5%. This material consisted of CD4+ or CD8+ T cells sorted from blood, taken in a trial of the OX40 agonist ivuxolimab. V is TRBV5-1 and J is TRBJ1-3; D unresolved. The receptor's source is an adult with an advanced solid tumor such as melanoma, head and neck, liver or kidney cancer. CDR3 protein: CASSLSVSGNTIYF. In DNA, the CDR3 is TGCGCCAGCAGCTTGTCAGTCTCTGGAAACACCATATATTTT.